This TCR beta chain comes out of a study of shared clonotypes between healthy human individuals. Splitting the CD4+ cells yielded a CD45RA+ naive subset and a CD45RA-negative memory subset. Sorted subsets were amplified in replicate PCRs using 200 ng DNA, about 30,000 T cell genomes. TCRdb's copy holds only in-frame clones and misses some; the assay was immunoSEQ multiplex PCR. The table records a few million clones, more than 85% of them present only once. The CDR3 covers 17 residues. CDR1 and CDR2 (germline): SEHNR, FQNEAQ (reference sequence). The V and J ends lost 1 base and 5 bases, in that order; junction bases with no gene match: 13.

The TCR comes from a man younger than 35 in good health. Some clones in this sample may be carry-over from other donors' samples. The rearrangement links TRBV7-9 to TRBJ2-7; 8 bases align to TRBD2. The sample was naive CD4+ T cells from PBMCs. As to subset: CD45RA+ positively selected. The CDR3 spells CASSLGIAGLFLDEQYF. The CDR3 coding sequence is TGTGCCAGCAGCTTAGGTATAGCGGGACTCTTCTTGGACGAGCAGTACTTC. The variable domain in full, completed from reference TRBV7-9 and TRBJ2-7, reads DTGVSQNPRHKITKRGQNVTFRCDPISEHNRLYWYRQTLGQGPEFLTYFQNEAQLEKSRLLSDRFSAERPKGSFSTLEIQRTEQGDSAMYLCASSLGIAGLFLDEQYFGPGTRLTVT.